Presented here are 28 T cell receptor beta chains from one specimen sequenced in a study of blood T cell repertoires in COVID-19. The assay was immunoSEQ multiplex PCR, and TCRdb's table has in-frame clones only and misses some. Here the sample spans about 190,000 clones, roughly 73% being singletons. The material sequenced was peripheral blood. These receptors were taken from an elderly woman with active or convalescent COVID-19.

The rearrangement joins TRBV19 to TRBJ2-3; 9 positions match TRBD2. After removal of 4 bases from V and 4 bases from J, the junction contained 9 bases not matched to a gene. Germline V lookup: CDR1 LNHDA, CDR2 SQIVND (reference sequence). This CDR3 comprises 16 residues. Here the CDR3 reads CASSNGGLAFSDTQYF. The CDR3, as DNA: TGTGCCAGTAGTAACGGGGGACTAGCATTCTCAGATACGCAGTATTTT. The full variable domain, rest sourced from reference TRBV19 and TRBJ2-3, is DGGITQSPKYLFRKEGQNVTLSCEQNLNHDAMYWYRQDPGQGLRLIYYSQIVNDFQKGDIAEGYSVSREKKESFPLTVTSAQKNPTAFYLCASSNGGLAFSDTQYFGPGTRLTVL.

The chain links TRBV10-1 to TRBJ1-6; TRBD1 aligns across 8 bases. Germline V gene data show CDR1 as WNHNN and CDR2 as SYGVQD (reference sequence). The CDR3 has 16 residues. V shed 3 bases, J shed 9 bases, and the junction held 10 bases outside the gene matches. CDR3 residues: CASSENGQGFFSPLHF. As DNA, the CDR3 is TGCGCCAGCAGTGAAAACGGACAGGGTTTCTTTTCACCCCTCCACTTT.

V and J are TRBV19 and TRBJ2-2; 7 bases line up with TRBD1. The CDR3 length is 17 residues. Unmatched junction bases numbered 11, after V lost 6 bases and J lost 1 base. From germline, CDR1 is LNHDA and CDR2 SQIVND (reference sequence). The CDR3 spells CASRGQTGTGNTGELFF. CDR3 sequence (DNA): TGTGCCAGTAGGGGACAGACGGGAACGGGGAACACCGGGGAGCTGTTTTTT. Combining the CDR3 with reference TRBV19 and TRBJ2-2 gives the whole variable domain DGGITQSPKYLFRKEGQNVTLSCEQNLNHDAMYWYRQDPGQGLRLIYYSQIVNDFQKGDIAEGYSVSREKKESFPLTVTSAQKNPTAFYLCASRGQTGTGNTGELFFGEGSRLTVL.

The J gene is TRBJ2-5, the V gene TRBV28; 10 nucleotides align to TRBD1. Germline V gives CDR1 MDHEN, CDR2 SYDVKM. V lost 10 bases to trimming and J lost 3 bases; unmatched junction nucleotides: 8. This CDR3 is 14 amino acids long. The CDR3 sequence is CATMDRGGKETQYF. CDR3 sequence (DNA): TGTGCCACCATGGACAGGGGGGGAAAAGAGACCCAGTACTTC.

The chain has TRBV9 and TRBJ1-1; D is unresolved. V lost 4 bases to trimming and J lost 0 bases, with 13 bases between them. The CDR3 runs 15 residues. Looked up from germline, CDR1 is SGDLS and CDR2 is YYNGEE. CDR3 in amino acids: CASSLSAAMNTEAFF. CDR3 nucleotide sequence: TGTGCCAGCAGCCTTAGCGCAGCCATGAACACTGAAGCTTTCTTT.

This chain connects TRBV15 to TRBJ2-7; 7 bases align to TRBD1. The V gene's germline CDR1 is LNHNV and CDR2 YYDKDF (reference sequence). This CDR3 contains 15 residues. V dropped 3 bases and J dropped 6; count of bases not matched to a gene: 11. CDR3 sequence reads: CATSRDTGDLSEQYF. DNA for the CDR3: TGTGCCACCAGCAGGGATACAGGGGACCTCTCCGAGCAGTACTTC.

The chain uses TRBV2 and TRBJ1-6; D is perhaps TRBD1 (6 bases). CDR3 length: 16 amino acids. Germline V CDR1 and CDR2: SNHLY, FYNNEI. The V and J ends lost 0 bases and 3 bases respectively, with 9 bases between them. The CDR3 here is CASSEAQGRYNSPLHF. In nucleotides, the CDR3 is TGTGCCAGCAGTGAAGCGCAGGGGCGCTATAATTCACCCCTCCACTTT.

This clone has just one count. CDR3 coding DNA: TGTGCCAGCAGCCTGGTCCAGGCTGGAAACACCATATATTTT. It encodes CASSLVQAGNTIYF. The V and J genes are TRBV7-9 and TRBJ1-3; no definite D call. The CDR3 consists of 14 residues. CDR1 and CDR2 from the germline V gene are SEHNR and FQNEAQ (reference sequence). Trimming cost V 5 bases and J 2 bases, with 10 bases left between them.

The rearrangement joins TRBV10-3 to TRBJ2-7, with 9 bases aligning to TRBD1. The CDR3 is 16 amino acids. The germline V gene encodes CDR1 ENHRY and CDR2 SYGVKD. V was pared by 6 bases and J by 1 base, with 10 bases of the junction left unmatched. CDR3 sequence reads: CAISTAGTGFSYEQYF. The CDR3 region has the DNA TGTGCCATCAGCACTGCCGGGACAGGGTTTTCCTACGAGCAGTACTTC.

The rearrangement joins TRBV18 to TRBJ1-6; weak D call: TRBD1 (6 bases). The V end was cut by 2 bases, the J end by 13 bases, with 12 bases between. The CDR3 is 13 amino acids. The germline V gene has CDR1 KGHSH and CDR2 LQKENI. CDR3 sequence: CASSPVPGAPLHF. For the CDR3, the DNA is TGTGCCAGCTCACCAGTTCCAGGGGCTCCCCTCCACTTT. Complete variable domain (other parts from reference TRBV18 and TRBJ1-6): NAGVMQNPRHLVRRRGQEARLRCSPMKGHSHVYWYRQLPEEGLKFMVYLQKENIIDESGMPKERFSAEFPKEGPSILRIQQVVRGDSAAYFCASSPVPGAPLHFGNGTRLTVT.

The chain uses TRBV9 and TRBJ2-1; 12 nucleotides match TRBD2. Germline-derived CDR1 and CDR2 are SGDLS and YYNGEE. The CDR3 length is 16 residues. With 0 bases clipped from V and 8 bases from J, the junction kept 6 bases outside the gene matches. CDR3 sequence (DNA): TGTGCCAGCAGCGTAGAAATACTAGCGGGGGGTGATGAGCAGTTCTTC. Translating it yields CASSVEILAGGDEQFF.

This chain links TRBV23-1 with TRBJ1-5; D ambiguous. TRBV23-1 is annotated as an ORF whose role is uncertain. V was shortened by 3 bases and J by 0 bases, with 21 bases between the two germline ends. The CDR3 is made up of 19 amino acids. The CDR3 loop reads CASSHSDYAHHYSNQPQHF. DNA for the CDR3: TGCGCCAGCAGTCACAGCGACTATGCCCATCACTATAGCAATCAGCCCCAGCATTTT.

This clone has only one observation. The chain couples TRBV7-6 to TRBJ1-1, with a tentative D call TRBD1 (6 bases). The CDR3 runs to 15 residues. Trimming stripped 5 bases from V and 1 base from J, with 14 bases between. The germline V gene has CDR1 SGHVS and CDR2 FNYEAQ. CDR3 sequence reads: CASSPRTDGNTEAFF. CDR3 in DNA: TGTGCCAGCAGCCCCAGGACAGATGGGAACACTGAAGCTTTCTTT. The variable domain in full, with the rest retrieved from reference TRBV7-6 and TRBJ1-1, is GAGVSQSPRYKVTKRGQDVALRCDPISGHVSLYWYRQALGQGPEFLTYFNYEAQQDKSGLPNDRFSAERPEGSISTLTIQRTEQRDSAMYRCASSPRTDGNTEAFFGQGTRLTVV.

The chain couples TRBV28 to TRBJ2-7; D possibly corresponds to TRBD2 (5 bases). Looked up from germline, CDR1 is MDHEN and CDR2 is SYDVKM. The germline V and J ends were trimmed by 3 bases and 7 bases, with 7 bases remaining between them. The CDR3 is 11 residues long. CDR3 sequence: CASSLRAEQYF. DNA for the CDR3: TGTGCCAGCAGTTTGCGGGCGGAGCAGTACTTC.

The chain recombines TRBV18 with TRBJ2-7; 8 nucleotides align to TRBD1. CDR3 length equals 16 residues. Germline CDR1 reads KGHSH; CDR2 reads LQKENI. Unmatched junction bases numbered 7, after V lost 3 bases and J lost 0 bases. The DNA of the CDR3 is TGTGCCAGCTCACCGGGTAGGGACAGGTACTCCTACGAGCAGTACTTC. This translates into CASSPGRDRYSYEQYF.

This chain links TRBV28 with TRBJ2-4; TRBD1 matches at 7 bases. Unmatched junction bases numbered 12, after V lost 7 bases and J lost 6 bases. The CDR3 loop spans 15 amino acids. CDR1 and CDR2 from the germline V gene are MDHEN and SYDVKM. This CDR3 is CASTSTSTGLNIQYF. DNA for the CDR3: TGTGCCAGCACCTCCACCTCGACAGGGTTAAACATTCAGTACTTC. Full variable domain (remainder filled in from reference TRBV28 and TRBJ2-4): DVKVTQSSRYLVKRTGEKVFLECVQDMDHENMFWYRQDPGLGLRLIYFSYDVKMKEKGDIPEGYSVSREKKERFSLILESASTNQTSMYLCASTSTSTGLNIQYFGAGTRLSVL.

The gene calls are TRBV18 and TRBJ1-5, with a possible D match to TRBD1 (6 bases). Per germline, CDR1 KGHSH and CDR2 LQKENI. Trimming pared 3 bases from V and 4 bases from J, leaving 13 bases between. The CDR3 is made up of 15 amino acids. CDR3 residues: CASSPLGHGNQPQHF. The DNA of the CDR3 is TGTGCCAGCTCACCCTTGGGACACGGAAATCAGCCCCAGCATTTT.

The CDR3 sequence is CASSPGLERTDTQYF. The CDR3 DNA reads as TGCGCCAGCAGCCCGGGACTAGAGCGCACAGATACGCAGTATTTT. The chain is built from TRBV4-3 and TRBJ2-3; 8 bases are shared with TRBD2. The trim removed 4 bases at V and 1 base at J, leaving 4 bases unmatched. Germline values: CDR1 LGHNA, CDR2 YSLEER. The CDR3 loop spans 15 amino acids.

The chain recombines TRBV7-8 with TRBJ1-2; D remains ambiguous. Trimming shortened V by 1 base and J by 6 bases, and 12 bases separated the two germline ends. CDR1 SGHVS and CDR2 FQNEAQ come from the germline V gene. This CDR3 is 14 amino acids long. CDR3 sequence (DNA): TGTGCCAGCAGCTTAGTTCCGGTTTATGATGGCTACACCTTC. It specifies CASSLVPVYDGYTF.

The rearrangement uses TRBV9 and TRBJ1-2; TRBD1 matches at 9 bases. The CDR3 runs to 17 residues. The V and J ends lost 4 bases and 0 bases, in that order; junction bases with no gene match: 10. Germline V gene lookup returns CDR1 SGDLS and CDR2 YYNGEE. Here the CDR3 reads CASSSFWTGEANYGYTF. The CDR3 coding sequence is TGTGCCAGCAGCTCGTTTTGGACAGGGGAAGCTAACTATGGCTACACCTTC.

This clone came up a few times. The rearrangement joins TRBV10-3 to TRBJ1-2; D unclear. Germline CDR1 ENHRY, CDR2 SYGVKD. CDR3 length equals 14 residues. V lost 4 bases and J lost 3, with 12 bases in between. Written as DNA, the CDR3 is TGTGCCATCAGTGCGTCCCCGGAGGACTATGGCTACACCTTC. This translates into CAISASPEDYGYTF.

This chain connects TRBV6-5 to TRBJ1-4; 7 nucleotides match TRBD1. V shed 6 bases, J shed 5 bases, and the junction held 6 bases outside the gene matches. The CDR3 loop spans 14 amino acids. The V gene's germline CDR1 is MNHEY and CDR2 SVGAGI. DNA for the CDR3: TGTGCCAGCAGCCTGGGACAGCCGAATGAAAAACTGTTTTTT. Protein sequence: CASSLGQPNEKLFF.

This clone has a handful of counts. The CDR3, as DNA: TGTGCCAGCAGCTTAGATATAACAGGTCGGAACACTGAAGCTTTCTTT. Encoded protein: CASSLDITGRNTEAFF. This chain uses TRBV11-2 with TRBJ1-1; weak D call: TRBD1 (5 bases). This CDR3 comprises 16 residues. Deletions cut 0 bases from V and 1 base from J, with 12 bases between. Per germline, CDR1 SGHAT and CDR2 FQNNGV.

The genes are TRBV7-2 and TRBJ1-6; 7 nucleotides align to TRBD1. J lost 4 bases, V lost 1 base, and 13 bases had no gene match. This CDR3 contains 19 residues. Looked up from germline, CDR1 is SGHTA and CDR2 is FQGNSA. DNA for the CDR3: TGTGCCAGCAGCTTAGGGGCTTACAGGGGTACGGCTTATAATTCACCCCTCCACTTT. It yields the protein CASSLGAYRGTAYNSPLHF.

V and J are TRBV5-8 and TRBJ2-7, with TRBD1 identical over 9 bases. Germline CDR1 is SGHTS and CDR2 is YDEGEE. The ends lost 7 bases at V and 2 bases at J; junction bases unmatched: 4. The CDR3 is 13 residues long. This CDR3 is CASDGQGPYEQYF. CDR3 DNA: TGTGCCAGCGACGGACAGGGGCCCTACGAGCAGTACTTC.

The chain links TRBV15 to TRBJ2-5; TRBD2 agrees at 12 bases. V lost 0 bases, J lost 2 bases, and 7 bases stayed unmatched. This CDR3 has 18 amino acids. Germline CDR1 LNHNV, CDR2 YYDKDF (reference sequence). The CDR3, as DNA: TGTGCCACCAGCAGAGATAGACTAGCGGGGGCCCTTCAAGAGACCCAGTACTTC. It encodes CATSRDRLAGALQETQYF.

This clone has just one count. The V and J genes are TRBV6-5 and TRBJ1-2, with TRBD1 matching over 8 bases. Losses at the gene ends were 0 bases for V and 7 bases for J; bases not matched to a gene: 7. Germline assignment: CDR1 MNHEY and CDR2 SVGAGI. This CDR3 region has 15 residues. CDR3 nucleotides: TGTGCCAGCAGTTACTCCGGCAGGGGGCCCTCTGGCTACACCTTC. It yields the protein CASSYSGRGPSGYTF.

The gene calls are TRBV9 and TRBJ2-7; D might be TRBD2 (5 bases). This CDR3 comprises 14 residues. V was trimmed by 1 base and J by 1 base, leaving 9 bases between them. Germline CDR1 and CDR2: SGDLS and YYNGEE. The CDR3 DNA sequence: TGTGCCAGCAGCGTATCGGCGGGTTCCTACGAGCAGTACTTC. As protein: CASSVSAGSYEQYF.